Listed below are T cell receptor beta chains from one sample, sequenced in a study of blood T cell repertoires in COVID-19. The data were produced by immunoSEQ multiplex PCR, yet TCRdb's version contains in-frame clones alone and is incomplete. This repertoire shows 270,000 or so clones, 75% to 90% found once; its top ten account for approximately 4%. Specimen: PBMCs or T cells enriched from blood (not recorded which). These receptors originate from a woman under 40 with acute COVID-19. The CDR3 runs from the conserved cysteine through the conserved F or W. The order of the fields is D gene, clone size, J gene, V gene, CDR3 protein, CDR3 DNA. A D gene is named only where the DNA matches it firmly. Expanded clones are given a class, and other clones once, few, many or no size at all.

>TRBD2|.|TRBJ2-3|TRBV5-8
CASSSLWGLAGTDTQYF
TGTGCCAGCAGCTCCCTTTGGGGACTAGCGGGAACAGATACGCAGTATTTT
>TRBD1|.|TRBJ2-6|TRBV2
CASSELGTGISGANVLTF
TGTGCCAGCAGTGAATTGGGGACAGGCATCTCTGGGGCCAACGTCCTGACTTTC
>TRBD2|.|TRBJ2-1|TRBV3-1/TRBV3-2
CASSPENLGLAGRGQFF
TGTGCCAGCAGCCCCGAAAACCTGGGACTAGCGGGAAGGGGGCAGTTCTTC
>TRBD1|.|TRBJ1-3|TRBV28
CASRRQGSGNTIYF
TGTGCCAGCAGACGACAGGGCTCTGGAAACACCATATATTTT
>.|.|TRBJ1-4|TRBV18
CASSPRDYATNEKLFF
TGTGCCAGCTCACCTAGGGACTACGCAACTAATGAAAAACTGTTTTTT
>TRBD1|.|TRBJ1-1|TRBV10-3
CAISESGQGVNTEAFF
TGTGCCATCAGTGAAAGCGGACAGGGGGTGAACACTGAAGCTTTCTTT
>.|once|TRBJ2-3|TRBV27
CASSTLPVGTDTQYF
TGTGCCAGCAGTACTTTACCCGTCGGGACAGATACGCAGTATTTT
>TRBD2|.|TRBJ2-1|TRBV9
CASSVAGGPYNEQFF
TGTGCCAGCAGCGTAGCGGGAGGGCCTTACAATGAGCAGTTCTTC
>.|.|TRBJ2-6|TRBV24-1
CATSDPQGYGANVLTF
TGTGCCACCAGTGATCCACAGGGATACGGGGCCAACGTCCTGACTTTC
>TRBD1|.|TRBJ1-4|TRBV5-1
CASSLRGQGGLTNEKLFF
TGCGCCAGCAGCCTAAGGGGACAGGGGGGATTAACTAATGAAAAACTGTTTTTT
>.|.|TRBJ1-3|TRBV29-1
CSVDDSGNTIYF
TGCAGCGTTGATGACAGTGGAAACACCATATATTTT
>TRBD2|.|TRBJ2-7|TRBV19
CASSPRLAGTLYEQYF
TGTGCCAGTAGTCCTAGATTAGCGGGCACCTTATACGAGCAGTACTTC
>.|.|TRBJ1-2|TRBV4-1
CASSQDSGIDGYTF
TGCGCCAGCAGCCAAGATTCAGGTATCGATGGCTACACCTTC
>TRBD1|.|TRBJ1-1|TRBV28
CASSRRGQQAFF
TGTGCCAGCAGCCGTCGGGGACAGCAAGCTTTCTTT
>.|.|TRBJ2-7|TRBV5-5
CASSLMGQNSYEQYF
TGTGCCAGCAGTTTGATGGGACAAAACTCCTACGAGCAGTACTTC
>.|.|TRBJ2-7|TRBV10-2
CASSETSYEQYF
TGCGCCAGCAGTGAGACATCCTACGAGCAGTACTTC